Below are 9 T cell receptor beta chains sequenced from a single sample in a study of T cell changes during pregnancy in multiple sclerosis. TCRdb's table, derived via immunoSEQ multiplex PCR, lists solely in-frame clones and lacks some. The sample records over 50,000 clones, 88% being singletons. Sample: peripheral blood, taken in the first trimester of pregnancy. The source is a female donor with multiple sclerosis, enrolled in a pregnancy study.

This chain joins TRBV5-4 and TRBJ2-1, with 12 bases identical to TRBD1. Trimming cost V 2 bases and J 4 bases; bases outside gene matches: 10. This CDR3 comprises 18 residues. Germline lookup yields CDR1 SGHNT and CDR2 YYREEE (reference sequence). DNA of the CDR3: TGTGCCAGCAGCTTCGGGACAGGGGGCTTTTCACCGTACAATGAGCAGTTCTTC. This sequence encodes CASSFGTGGFSPYNEQFF.

This sequence joins TRBV6-1 and TRBJ2-1, with TRBD2 identical over 13 bases. Germline CDR1 MNHNS, CDR2 SASEGT. CDR3 length equals 15 residues. V dropped 6 bases and J dropped 8; count of bases not matched to a gene: 7. CDR3 sequence (DNA): TGTGCCAGCAGGCGGACTAGCGGGAGAGTCGATGAGCAGTTCTTC. Protein sequence: CASRRTSGRVDEQFF.

This chain's CDR3 is CASSSMTGANQPQHF. In DNA, the CDR3 is TGTGCCAGCAGCTCTATGACAGGAGCAAATCAGCCCCAGCATTTT. The chain has TRBV5-6 and TRBJ1-5, with D possibly matching TRBD1 (6 bases). The CDR3 has 15 amino acids. Germline CDR1 reads SGHDT; CDR2 reads YYEEEE. V was cut by 3 bases and J by 4 bases, with 14 bases left in between. Full variable domain (rest looked up from reference TRBV5-6 and TRBJ1-5): DAGVTQSPTHLIKTRGQQVTLRCSPKSGHDTVSWYQQALGQGPQFIFQYYEEEERQRGNFPDRFSGHQFPNYSSELNVNALLLGDSALYLCASSSMTGANQPQHFGDGTRLSIL.

This clone came up once. The chain combines TRBV10-1 with TRBJ1-1; 8 bases line up with TRBD1. Germline CDR1 and CDR2: WNHNN and SYGVQD (reference sequence). CDR3 length: 14 residues. Germline trimming cut 5 bases from V and 1 base from J; bases unmatched to any gene: 3. Here the CDR3 DNA reads TGCGCCAGCAGTCTGGACAGGGCGAACACTGAAGCTTTCTTT. Its protein is CASSLDRANTEAFF.

The chain links TRBV5-4 to TRBJ2-7; 12 nucleotides align to TRBD2. Trimming at V came to 4 bases and at J to 3 bases, leaving 11 bases not matched to a gene. Looked up from germline, CDR1 is SGHNT and CDR2 is YYREEE (reference sequence). CDR3 length: 17 residues. CDR3 region: CASSKQLAGGPIYEQYF. CDR3 coding DNA: TGTGCCAGCAGCAAACAACTAGCGGGAGGTCCAATCTACGAGCAGTACTTC.

This clone was recorded a few times. In nucleotides, the CDR3 is TGTGCCAGCTCCGGACAGGGAGACAACGAGCAGTACTTC. Translated: CASSGQGDNEQYF. The chain employs TRBV5-4 and TRBJ2-7, with 8 bases identical to TRBD1. Trimming cost V 7 bases and J 5 bases; bases outside gene matches: 8. The CDR3 covers 13 residues. Germline V gene sequence: CDR1 SGHNT, CDR2 YYREEE (reference sequence).

For this clone: Other DNA sequences of this sample code for an identical CDR3. The rearrangement uses TRBV6-1 and TRBJ2-7; TRBD2 agrees at 8 bases. Trimming took 1 base from V and 1 from J; bases not matched to a gene: 3. Germline lookup yields CDR1 MNHNS and CDR2 SASEGT. CDR3 length equals 15 residues. The CDR3 reads CASSEETSGSYEQYF. In DNA form, the CDR3 reads TGTGCCAGCAGTGAAGAAACTAGCGGATCCTACGAGCAGTACTTC.

This clone was found a few times. The V call is TRBV13, the J call TRBJ1-3, with unresolved D. Germline values: CDR1 PRHDT, CDR2 FYEKMQ (reference sequence). This CDR3 region has 15 residues. Trimming left V 2 bases short and J 0 bases short, with 8 bases between. CDR3 bases: TGTGCCAGCAGCTTACGGGAAATCTCTGGAAACACCATATATTTT. It yields the protein CASSLREISGNTIYF.

The count of this clone is one. The chain uses TRBV6-5 and TRBJ1-2; 9 bases match TRBD1. The CDR3 spans 15 residues. V shed 6 bases and J 4 bases; nucleotides not matched to a gene: 9. CDR1 MNHEY and CDR2 SVGAGI come from the germline V gene. The CDR3 is CASRGGQGRSYGYTF. CDR3 in DNA: TGTGCCAGCAGGGGGGGACAGGGAAGAAGCTATGGCTACACCTTC.